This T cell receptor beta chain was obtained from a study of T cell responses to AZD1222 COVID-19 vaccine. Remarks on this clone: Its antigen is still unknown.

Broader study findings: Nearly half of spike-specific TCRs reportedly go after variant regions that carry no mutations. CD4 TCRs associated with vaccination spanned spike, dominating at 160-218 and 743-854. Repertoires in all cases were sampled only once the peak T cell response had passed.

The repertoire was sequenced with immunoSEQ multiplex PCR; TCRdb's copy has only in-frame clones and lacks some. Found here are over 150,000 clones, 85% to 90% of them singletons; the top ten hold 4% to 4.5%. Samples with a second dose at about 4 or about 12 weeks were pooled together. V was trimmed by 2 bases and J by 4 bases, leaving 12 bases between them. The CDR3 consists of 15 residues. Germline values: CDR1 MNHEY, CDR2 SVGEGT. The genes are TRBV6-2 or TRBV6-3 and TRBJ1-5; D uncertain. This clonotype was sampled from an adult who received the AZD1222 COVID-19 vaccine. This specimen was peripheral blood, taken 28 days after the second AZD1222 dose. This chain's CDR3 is CASSYNLRRNQPQHF. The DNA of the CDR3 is TGTGCCAGCAGTTACAACCTTAGAAGAAATCAGCCCCAGCATTTT.